This T cell receptor beta chain was recorded in a study of blood T cell repertoires in COVID-19. Original methodology: How many nucleated cells were present was estimated from reference gene primer amplification. Clones were read by immunoSEQ multiplex PCR, and TCRdb kept only the in-frame ones, dropping some. D and trimming were read from the DNA, whereas the V and J calls and clone size are those reported in that table. The table records over 110,000 clones, roughly 84% of them present only once. Each participant's cohort was designated according to participant-reported clinical history. With 4 bases clipped from V and 4 bases from J, the junction kept 4 bases outside the gene matches. This CDR3 has 15 amino acids. Germline CDR1 and CDR2: SGHDN and FVKESK.

Input material: PBMCs or T cells enriched from blood (not recorded which). The clonotype comes from a man aged 40-49 years with acute COVID-19. The chain uses TRBV14 and TRBJ2-1; TRBD2 agrees at 10 bases. CDR3 in amino acids: CASSLLAGPYNEQFF. CDR3 coding DNA: TGTGCCAGCAGCCTACTAGCGGGGCCTTACAATGAGCAGTTCTTC.